This is a list of T cell receptor beta chains from one sample in a study of T cell repertoires in cytomegalovirus infection. TCRdb independently ran MiXCR on the reads; one entry per CDR3 protein. The data show roughly 630,000 distinct CDR3 sequences, 20% to 25% seen once. Sequencing input: CD8+ T cells from PBMCs. These receptors came from a human donor in good health (CMV status not recorded). Some clones in this sample may be carry-over from other donors' samples. CDR3s include the opening cysteine and the closing phenylalanine or tryptophan. D genes are given only for firm matches. Rows give clone size only sometimes, using once, few, many, or a class for an expanded clone.

TRBJ1-2 | - | TRBD1 | TRBV28 | CASSFSGQAIYGYTF | TGTGCCAGCAGTTTTTCCGGACAGGCGATCTATGGCTACACCTTC
TRBJ1-1 | - | - | TRBV11-2 | CASSLTGHGGTEAFF | TGTGCCAGCAGCTTAACCGGCCACGGTGGCACTGAAGCTTTCTTT
TRBJ2-2 | - | TRBD1 | TRBV19 | CASSTDRGFDTGELFF | TGTGCCAGTAGCACAGACAGGGGATTTGACACCGGGGAGCTGTTTTTT
TRBJ2-3 | - | TRBD2 | TRBV7-3 | CASSYRDHSGDTQNF | TGTGCCAGCAGCTACCGGGACCACAGCGGGGATACGCAGAATTTT
TRBJ2-3 | few | - | TRBV7-2 | CASSQLGGSDTQYF | TGTGCCAGCAGCCAGCTCGGGGGTTCAGATACGCAGTATTTT
TRBJ1-6 | many | - | TRBV6-6 | CASSSPVGEAWGYTNSPLHF | TGTGCCAGCAGTTCCCCCGTAGGGGAGGCCTGGGGATATACAAATTCACCCCTCCACTTT
TRBJ2-3 | few | TRBD1 | TRBV20-1 | CSADRDRVTSTDTQYF | TGCAGTGCAGACCGGGACAGGGTGACGAGCACAGATACGCAGTATTTT
TRBJ2-5 | many | - | TRBV28 | CASSLVHREETQYF | TGTGCCAGCAGTTTAGTTCATAGGGAAGAGACCCAGTACTTC
TRBJ1-1 | - | TRBD1 | TRBV2 | CASRGEPGQGNTEAFF | TGTGCCAGCAGGGGGGAACCGGGACAGGGGAACACTGAAGCTTTCTTT
TRBJ1-2 | - | - | TRBV2 | CASSEGGLRDYGYTF | TGTGCCAGCAGTGAGGGGGGTCTAAGGGACTATGGCTACACCTTC
TRBJ2-5 | - | - | TRBV12-5 | CASGPFRGRPSQETQYF | TGTGCTAGTGGCCCTTTCCGGGGACGGCCGTCTCAAGAGACCCAGTACTTC
TRBJ1-1 | many | TRBD1 | TRBV7-6 | CASSPNYLRQGIYMNTEAFF | TGTGCCAGCAGCCCCAATTACCTTCGACAGGGAATCTATATGAACACTGAAGCTTTCTTT
TRBJ1-4 | few | - | TRBV28 | CASTITGGAPTNEKLFF | TGTGCCAGCACCATCACGGGAGGGGCCCCAACTAATGAAAAACTGTTTTTT
TRBJ2-5 | many | - | TRBV12-3/TRBV12-4 | CASSSPVWEETQYF | TGTGCCAGCAGTTCCCCAGTTTGGGAGGAGACCCAGTACTTC
TRBJ2-3 | - | - | TRBV29-1 | CSVLGQEGTQYF | TGCAGCGTTCTCGGACAGGAGGGTACGCAGTATTTT
TRBJ2-2 | - | TRBD2 | TRBV20-1 | CSARDEALAGNTGELFF | TGCAGTGCTAGAGATGAAGCCCTAGCGGGGAACACCGGGGAGCTGTTTTTT
TRBJ2-2 | - | TRBD1 | TRBV2 | CARRGPAATGELFF | TGTGCCCGCAGGGGGCCGGCGGCCACCGGGGAGCTGTTTTTT
TRBJ2-1 | many | - | TRBV7-6 | CASSTTSYNEQFF | TGTGCCAGCAGCACCACCTCCTACAATGAGCAGTTCTTC
TRBJ2-1 | many | - | TRBV7-9 | CASSLTVNNEQFF | TGTGCCAGCAGCTTGACGGTAAACAATGAGCAGTTCTTC
TRBJ1-5 | many | - | TRBV12-3/TRBV12-4 | CASSLNPGGRGQPQHF | TGTGCCAGCAGTTTAAATCCCGGGGGAAGAGGTCAGCCCCAGCATTTT
TRBJ2-6 | few | TRBD2 | TRBV15 | CATWEGLARSGANVLTF | TGTGCCACCTGGGAGGGGCTCGCCAGGTCTGGGGCCAACGTCCTGACTTTC
TRBJ2-1 | few | - | TRBV7-3 | CASSLTGLSYNEQFF | TGTGCCAGCAGTTTAACGGGACTCTCCTACAATGAGCAGTTCTTC
TRBJ1-5 | - | - | TRBV6-6 | CASSSPGSNQLQHF | TGTGCCAGCAGTTCTCCCGGGAGCAATCAGCTCCAGCATTTT
TRBJ1-2 | - | - | TRBV6-5 | CASSSRHPGRGSGYTF | TGTGCCAGCAGCTCCCGACATCCAGGCAGGGGAAGCGGCTACACCTTC
TRBJ2-1 | few | - | TRBV20-1 | CSATPSSRWDEQFF | TGCAGTGCTACTCCCTCTAGCAGGTGGGATGAGCAGTTCTTC
TRBJ1-2 | - | - | TRBV29-1 | CSARTEANYGYTF | TGCAGCGCCCGGACAGAAGCTAACTATGGCTACACCTTC
TRBJ2-2 | - | - | TRBV7-9 | CASSLGGPVIGELFF | TGTGCCAGCAGCCTGGGGGGCCCGGTTATCGGGGAGCTGTTTTTT
TRBJ1-1 | few | - | TRBV7-9 | CASSRPPGIEAFF | TGTGCCAGCAGCCGGCCGCCCGGTATTGAAGCTTTCTTT
TRBJ2-5 | - | - | TRBV20-1 | CSSQDLQETQYF | TGCAGTTCCCAGGATTTACAAGAGACCCAGTACTTC
TRBJ2-3 | few | - | TRBV6-2/TRBV6-3 | CASSYKGPSTDTQYF | TGTGCCAGCAGTTACAAAGGTCCTAGCACAGATACGCAGTATTTT
TRBJ2-3 | - | TRBD2 | TRBV6-4 | CASSDWASGVDTQYF | TGTGCCAGCAGTGACTGGGCTAGCGGGGTAGATACGCAGTATTTT
TRBJ2-2 | - | - | TRBV12-3/TRBV12-4 | CASIGTGINTGELFF | TGTGCCAGCATTGGGACTGGGATAAACACCGGGGAGCTGTTTTTT
TRBJ2-3 | - | - | TRBV14 | CASSPKGASWADTQYF | TGTGCCAGCAGCCCCAAAGGGGCCTCATGGGCAGATACGCAGTATTTT
TRBJ2-2 | - | - | TRBV27 | CASSFIAGMAGELFF | TGTGCCAGCAGTTTTATCGCTGGGATGGCGGGGGAGCTGTTTTTT
TRBJ2-5 | few | - | TRBV15 | CATSRDHQETQYF | TGTGCCACCAGCAGAGATCACCAAGAGACCCAGTACTTC